This T cell receptor beta chain was retrieved from a study of blood T cell repertoires in COVID-19. At the level of the study: Collection of acute and convalescent COVID-19 samples took place in the United States, Italy and Spain. PBMCs, B-cell-depleted T cells, or T cells provided the cDNA or gDNA that made up the material.

Original analysis: Scientists estimated how many nucleated cells there were by amplifying reference gene primers. Generated by immunoSEQ multiplex PCR, the TCRdb table keeps only in-frame clones and is missing some. D and trimming come from the DNA, and the V and J calls and clone size come from that table. This table has approximately 110,000 clones, around four fifths appearing once. CDR1 SGHAT and CDR2 FQNNGV come from the germline V gene. Trimming removed 3 bases from V and 8 bases from J; junction bases left unmatched: 5. CDR3 length: 14 amino acids. The TCR sequence derives from a woman aged 40 to 50 with acute or convalescent COVID-19. The genes are TRBV11-2 and TRBJ2-1, with 9 bases identical to TRBD2. Sequenced: peripheral blood. CDR3 protein: CASSFASGVDEQFF. The CDR3 nucleotides are TGTGCCAGCAGCTTTGCTAGCGGGGTGGATGAGCAGTTCTTC.